This T cell receptor beta chain comes out of a study of early stage breast cancer tumors (dated by TCRdb to about 2017). Turning to the overall study: Of the roughly 15 invasive breast tumors, about 13 were found to be estrogen receptor-positive, progesterone receptor-positive and HER2-negative. About 65% of the 12 ER+/PR+/HER2- tumors were invasive ductal carcinomas, while the other four were invasive lobular carcinomas. On average, each sample got around 10-fold read coverage. A total of 2.7 million or so templates, representing about 1.1 million unique clonotypes, were detected across all samples.

Overall results and qualifications from the work: Enriched TCRB sequences shared across patients were mostly commonly generated sequences, unlikely to play an important role in the tumor microenvironment. Sequencing bulk genomic DNA from unsorted cells could not capture chain pairing or functional markers like CD4, CD8 and FOXP3. Compared with adjacent normal breast tissue, tumors had roughly 2.5-fold higher T cell density and higher clonality. Repertoires from blood and normal breast were more alike than repertoires from blood and tumor, and in about 90% of the 16 patients, comparing each tissue with blood separated tumor from normal. Because the cohort was small, a breakdown by tumor subtype could not be done.

Notes on this clone: Its specific antigen is unknown. No base-level quality is on record; no much larger clone is a single base apart.

The study profiled bulk TCR beta-chain repertoires in matched peripheral blood, tumor and adjacent normal breast tissue taken from some 17 patients with early-stage breast cancer. Before surgery, about 5-11 mL of whole blood was collected in EDTA tubes and processed within 2 hours. Ficoll-Paque centrifugation in SepMate-50 tubes was used to isolate peripheral blood mononuclear cells. For storage in liquid nitrogen, PBMCs were cryopreserved as aliquots of 2 to 4 million cells in about 90% FBS with around 10% DMSO. The Qiagen AllPrep DNA/RNA Mini kit was used to extract genomic DNA. Every sample was amplified as two independent genomic DNA replicates, using 0.5 ug for blood and roughly 1.4 ug for tumor or normal breast. TCRB sequencing of genomic DNA was carried out with the ImmunoSeq Intro kit according to the manufacturer's instructions. Multiplex PCR ran about 29 cycles with proprietary primers and spike-in control sequences for absolute quantification. Single-end 150-bp reads were used to sequence an 87-bp fragment spanning the CDR3 plus the flanking V and J genes. Each lane of an Illumina MiSeq running version 3.0 chemistry carried seven multiplexed samples, with two replicates apiece. The published analysis was carried out like this. The vendor's proprietary pipeline handled the raw data processing, merging both replicates into a single result for each sample. A clonotype was defined as productive rearrangements that share the same V-gene family, CDR3 amino acid sequence and J-gene segment. To compute clonality, the normalized Shannon entropy (Pielou evenness) of TCRB abundances was subtracted from 1. T cell density was estimated as total templates divided by the number of input cells, with the number of input cells inferred from the DNA input amount. Recon, run with its default parameters, was used to estimate overall repertoire diversity and clonality. A clonotype was considered tumor-enriched if its abundance in tumor exceeded 0.1% and was at least 32-fold higher than its abundance in normal breast. TCRdb re-hosts the immuneACCESS table, in-frame sequences only. Its copies lack some clones; in the studies checked, an unresolved V gene accounts for under half of them, and the cause for the rest is not known. V and J calls and clone size are given by that table; D and trimming were obtained from the DNA. In this sample the table shows 25,000 to 30,000 clones, about 80% of which occur a single time. The ten largest account for 12% of the sample.

CDR1 and CDR2 are drawn from the germline V gene (reference sequence): SSHAT, FNYEAQ. Trimming accounts for 2 bases at V and 4 bases at J, while the number of junction bases matched to no gene is 3. There are 14 amino acids in the CDR3, from cysteine to phenylalanine inclusive. Only CDR3 DNA remains: 42 bases, in frame from the first base. The sequenced material came from blood. The sequence joins TRBV7-7 to TRBJ2-5, with 8 bases matching TRBD1. This receptor was taken from a person aged 55-75 years with breast cancer. The CDR3 region has the sequence CASSLSGGAETQYF. The DNA is TGTGCCAGCAGCTTATCAGGGGGCGCAGAGACCCAGTACTTC. Joined to the reference TRBV7-7 and TRBJ2-5 proteins, this CDR3 gives the full variable domain: GAGVSQSPRYKVTKRGQDVTLRCDPISSHATLYWYQQALGQGPEFLTYFNYEAQPDKSGLPSDRFSAERPEGSISTLTIQRTEQRDSAMYRCASSLSGGAETQYFGPGTRLLVL.